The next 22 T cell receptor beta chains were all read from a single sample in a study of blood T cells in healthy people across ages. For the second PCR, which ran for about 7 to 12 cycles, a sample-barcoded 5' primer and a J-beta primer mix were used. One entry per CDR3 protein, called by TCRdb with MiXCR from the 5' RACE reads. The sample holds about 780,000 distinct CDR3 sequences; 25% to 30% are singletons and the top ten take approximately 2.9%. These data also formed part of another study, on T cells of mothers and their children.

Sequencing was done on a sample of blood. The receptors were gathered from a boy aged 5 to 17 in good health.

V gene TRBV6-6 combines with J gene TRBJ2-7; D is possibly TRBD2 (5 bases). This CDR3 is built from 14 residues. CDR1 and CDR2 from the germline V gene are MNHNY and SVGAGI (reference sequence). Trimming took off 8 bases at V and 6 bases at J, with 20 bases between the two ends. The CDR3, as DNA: TGTGCCAGCGTTGACGTAATCGGCGGGTCCGAGCAGTACTTC. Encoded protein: CASVDVIGGSEQYF.

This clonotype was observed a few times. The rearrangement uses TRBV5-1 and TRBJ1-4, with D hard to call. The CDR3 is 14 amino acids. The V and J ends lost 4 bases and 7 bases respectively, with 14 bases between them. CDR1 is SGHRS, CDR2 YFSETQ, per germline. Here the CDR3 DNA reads TGCGCCAGCAGCCCCGAGGCTCTTGGTGAAAAACTGTTTTTT. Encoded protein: CASSPEALGEKLFF.

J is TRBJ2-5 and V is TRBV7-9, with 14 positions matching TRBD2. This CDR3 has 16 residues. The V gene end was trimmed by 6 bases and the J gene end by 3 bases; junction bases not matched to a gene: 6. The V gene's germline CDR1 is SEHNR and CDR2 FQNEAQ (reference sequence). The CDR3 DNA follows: TGTGCCAGCAGAGCCAGGGGACTAGCGGGGGAAGAGACCCAGTACTTC. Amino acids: CASRARGLAGEETQYF.

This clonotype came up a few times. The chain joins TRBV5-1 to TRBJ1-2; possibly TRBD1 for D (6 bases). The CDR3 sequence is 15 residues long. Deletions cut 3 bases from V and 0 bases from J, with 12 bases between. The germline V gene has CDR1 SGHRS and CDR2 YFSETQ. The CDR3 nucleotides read TGCGCCAGCAGCTGGGGACACGGGGCTAACTATGGCTACACCTTC. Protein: CASSWGHGANYGYTF.

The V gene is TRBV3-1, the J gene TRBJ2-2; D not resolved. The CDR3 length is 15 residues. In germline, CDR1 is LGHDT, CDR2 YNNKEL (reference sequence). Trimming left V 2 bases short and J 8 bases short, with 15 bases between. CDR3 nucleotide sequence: TGTGCCAGCAGCCAACTAGGCGGTAGTGTGGGGGAGCTGTTTTTT. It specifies CASSQLGGSVGELFF. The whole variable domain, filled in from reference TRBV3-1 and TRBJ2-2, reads DTAVSQTPKYLVTQMGNDKSIKCEQNLGHDTMYWYKQDSKKFLKIMFSYNNKELIINETVPNRFSPKSPDKAHLNLHINSLELGDSAVYFCASSQLGGSVGELFFGEGSRLTVL.

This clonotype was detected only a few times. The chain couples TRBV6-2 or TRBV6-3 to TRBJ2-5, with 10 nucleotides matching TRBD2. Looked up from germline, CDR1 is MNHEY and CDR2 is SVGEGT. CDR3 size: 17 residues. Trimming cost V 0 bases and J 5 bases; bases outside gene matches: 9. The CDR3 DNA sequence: TGTGCCAGCAGTTACTCACCTAGCGGGGGAATTTTTGAGACCCAGTACTTC. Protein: CASSYSPSGGIFETQYF.

The CDR3 sequence: CASSRGQGGWTGELFF. In DNA form, the CDR3 reads TGCGCCAGCAGCCGGGGACAGGGGGGTTGGACCGGGGAGCTGTTTTTT. J is TRBJ2-2 and V is TRBV4-1; 11 bases map to TRBD1. Germline V lookup: CDR1 MGHRA, CDR2 YSYEKL. J was trimmed by 5 bases and V by 4 bases; bases with no gene match: 6. The length of the CDR3 is 16 residues.

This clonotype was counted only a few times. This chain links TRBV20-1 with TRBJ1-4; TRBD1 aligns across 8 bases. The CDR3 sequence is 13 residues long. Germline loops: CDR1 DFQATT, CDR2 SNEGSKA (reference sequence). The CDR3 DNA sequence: TGCAATGCGTTACAGGGGGTAAAAGAAAAACTGTTTTTT. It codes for CNALQGVKEKLFF.

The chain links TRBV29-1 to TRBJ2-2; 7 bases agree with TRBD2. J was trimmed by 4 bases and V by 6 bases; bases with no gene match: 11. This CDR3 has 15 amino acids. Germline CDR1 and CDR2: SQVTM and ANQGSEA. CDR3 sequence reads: CSVLLQQRGTGELFF. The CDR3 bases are TGCAGCGTGCTCCTCCAACAGCGGGGCACCGGGGAGCTGTTTTTT.

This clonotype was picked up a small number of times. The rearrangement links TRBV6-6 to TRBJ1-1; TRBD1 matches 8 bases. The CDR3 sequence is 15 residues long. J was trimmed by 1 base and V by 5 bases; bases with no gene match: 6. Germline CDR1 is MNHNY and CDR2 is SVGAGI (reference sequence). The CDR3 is CASSTFGTGNTEAFF. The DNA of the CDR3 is TGTGCCAGCAGTACCTTTGGGACAGGGAACACTGAAGCTTTCTTT.

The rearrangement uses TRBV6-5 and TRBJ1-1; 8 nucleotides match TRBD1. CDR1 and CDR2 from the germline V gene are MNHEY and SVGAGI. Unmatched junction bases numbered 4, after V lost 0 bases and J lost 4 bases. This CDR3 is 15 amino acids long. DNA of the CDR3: TGTGCCAGCAGTTACTCGACAGGGGTACGCACTGAAGCTTTCTTT. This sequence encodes CASSYSTGVRTEAFF.

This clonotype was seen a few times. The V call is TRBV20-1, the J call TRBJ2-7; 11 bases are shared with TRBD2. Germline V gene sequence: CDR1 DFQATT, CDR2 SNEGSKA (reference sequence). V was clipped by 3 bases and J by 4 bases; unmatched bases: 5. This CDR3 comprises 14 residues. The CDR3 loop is CSASGLAGGYEQYF. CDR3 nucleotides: TGCAGTGCTAGTGGCCTAGCGGGAGGATACGAGCAGTACTTC.

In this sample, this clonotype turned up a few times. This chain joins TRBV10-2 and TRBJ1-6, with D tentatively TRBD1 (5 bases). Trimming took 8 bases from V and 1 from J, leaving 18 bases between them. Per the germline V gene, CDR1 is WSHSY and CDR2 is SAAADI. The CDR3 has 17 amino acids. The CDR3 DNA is TGCGCCAGCCGAACGGGGGGACTCAGTTCCTATAATTCACCCCTCCACTTT. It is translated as CASRTGGLSSYNSPLHF.

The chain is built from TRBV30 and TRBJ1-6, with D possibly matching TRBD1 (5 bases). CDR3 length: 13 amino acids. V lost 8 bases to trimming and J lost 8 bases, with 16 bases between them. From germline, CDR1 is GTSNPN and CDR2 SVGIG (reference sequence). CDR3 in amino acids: CARGGDDYSPLHF. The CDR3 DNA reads TGTGCCCGGGGCGGGGACGACTATTCACCCCTCCACTTT.

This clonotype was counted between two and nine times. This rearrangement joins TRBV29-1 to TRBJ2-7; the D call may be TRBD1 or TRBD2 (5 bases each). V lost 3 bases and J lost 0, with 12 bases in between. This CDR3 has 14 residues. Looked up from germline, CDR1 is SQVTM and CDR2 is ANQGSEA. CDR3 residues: CSVDLAGSSYEQYF. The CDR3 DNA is TGCAGCGTTGATCTGGCAGGGAGCTCCTACGAGCAGTACTTC.

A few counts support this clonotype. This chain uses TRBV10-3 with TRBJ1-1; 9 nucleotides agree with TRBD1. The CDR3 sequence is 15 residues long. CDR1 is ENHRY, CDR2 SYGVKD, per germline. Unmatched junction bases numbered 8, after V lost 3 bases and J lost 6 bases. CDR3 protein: CAISEFGQGTAEAFF. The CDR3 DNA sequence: TGTGCCATCAGTGAATTCGGACAGGGGACCGCTGAAGCTTTCTTT.

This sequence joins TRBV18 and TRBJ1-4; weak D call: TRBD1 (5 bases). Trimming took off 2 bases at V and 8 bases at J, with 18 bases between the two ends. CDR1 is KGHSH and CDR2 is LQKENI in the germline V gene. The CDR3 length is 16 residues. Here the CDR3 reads CASSPNRRPTGEKLFF. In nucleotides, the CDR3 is TGTGCCAGCTCACCAAACAGGCGGCCGACGGGCGAAAAACTGTTTTTT.

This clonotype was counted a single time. CDR3 in DNA: TGCAGTGCTAGACGACTAGCGGGAAGTAAGATTGAGCAGTTCTTC. This codes for CSARRLAGSKIEQFF. This sequence joins TRBV20-1 and TRBJ2-1; 11 bases line up with TRBD2. Germline V gene sequence: CDR1 DFQATT, CDR2 SNEGSKA (reference sequence). This CDR3 spans 15 amino acids. Trimming removed 2 bases from V and 9 bases from J; junction bases left unmatched: 9.

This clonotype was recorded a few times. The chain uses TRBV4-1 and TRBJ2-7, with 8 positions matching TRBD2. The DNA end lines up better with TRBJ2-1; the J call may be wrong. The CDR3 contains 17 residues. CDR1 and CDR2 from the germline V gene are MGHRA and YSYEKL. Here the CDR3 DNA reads TGCGCCAGCAGCCAGGACTACCGGGGGGGTCTGGGTAATGAGCAGTTCTTC. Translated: CASSQDYRGGLGNEQFF.

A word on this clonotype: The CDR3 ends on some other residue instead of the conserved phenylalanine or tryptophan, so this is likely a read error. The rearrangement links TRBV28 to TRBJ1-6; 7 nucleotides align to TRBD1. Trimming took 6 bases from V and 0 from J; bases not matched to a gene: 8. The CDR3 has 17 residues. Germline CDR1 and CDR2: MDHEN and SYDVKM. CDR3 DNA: TGTGCCAGCAGCCCCCGACAGGGACGCTCCTATAATTCACCCCTCCACTTG. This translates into CASSPRQGRSYNSPLHL.

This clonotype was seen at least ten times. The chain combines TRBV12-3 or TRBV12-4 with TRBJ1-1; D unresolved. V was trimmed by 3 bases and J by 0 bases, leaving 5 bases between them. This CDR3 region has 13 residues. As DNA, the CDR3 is TGTGCCAGCAGTTTGCGAGTGAACACTGAAGCTTTCTTT. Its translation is CASSLRVNTEAFF.

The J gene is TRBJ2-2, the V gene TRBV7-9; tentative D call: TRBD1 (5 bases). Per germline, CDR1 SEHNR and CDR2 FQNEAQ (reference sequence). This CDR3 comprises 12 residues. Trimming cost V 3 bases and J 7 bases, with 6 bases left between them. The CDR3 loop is CASSFDSGELFF. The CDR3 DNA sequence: TGTGCCAGCAGCTTCGACAGCGGGGAGCTGTTTTTT.